The TCR beta chain under discussion was sequenced for a study of blood T cell repertoires in COVID-19. Overall study: PBMCs, B-cell-depleted T cells, or T cells provided the cDNA or gDNA that made up the material.

Recruits, aged roughly 18 to 100 years, lived in 25 or so US areas. The study assigned cohorts using participant-reported clinical history. Authors' data handling: From reference gene primer amplification, estimates of nucleated cell counts were derived. Sequencing used immunoSEQ multiplex PCR; TCRdb keeps in-frame clones, though not all of them. V, J and clone size are those of that table, while D and trimming were read from the DNA. Counted here are approximately 220,000 clones, nearly 90% occurring once; the ten biggest clones make up roughly 16%. V was shortened by 6 bases and J by 4 bases, with 16 bases between the two germline ends. The CDR3 consists of 15 residues. Germline V gene data show CDR1 as SNHLY and CDR2 as FYNNEI. By share, this clone counts as large.

The sequenced sample consisted of PBMCs or T cells enriched from blood (not recorded which). This sequence joins TRBV2 and TRBJ2-1; D may be TRBD2 (6 bases). The receptor was derived from a man younger than 40 who had been exposed to COVID-19. CDR3 DNA sequence: TGTGCCAGCAGCCCCATATGGGGAGGATACAATGAGCAGTTCTTC. Amino acids: CASSPIWGGYNEQFF.